This T cell receptor beta chain was observed in a study of blood T cell repertoires in COVID-19. Study details: The United States, Italy and Spain supplied acute and convalescent COVID-19 samples. T cells, B-cell-depleted T cells, or PBMCs provided the cDNA or gDNA that served as material.

The CDR3 contains 14 residues. Trimming left V 9 bases short and J 2 bases short, with 13 bases between. CDR1 is ENHRY, CDR2 SYGVKD, per germline. Original analysis: Amplified reference gene primers provided the basis for estimating nucleated cell counts. TCRdb's table, derived via immunoSEQ multiplex PCR, lists solely in-frame clones and lacks some. That table gives V, J and clone size, and the DNA gave D and trimming. The sample lists about 210,000 clones, roughly four fifths occurring once. The specimen sequenced was peripheral blood. V usage is TRBV10-3 and J usage is TRBJ2-2; D gene uncertain. The origin of this receptor is a woman in her 40s with acute or convalescent COVID-19. The CDR3 region is CAINRNFNTGELFF. As DNA, the CDR3 is TGTGCCATAAATAGAAATTTTAACACCGGGGAGCTGTTTTTT.